Given below is one T cell receptor (beta chain) in context. Its cognate antigen is unknown. TCRdb redid the calling of the RT-PCR reads with MiXCR, one entry per CDR3 protein. The table records around 650,000 distinct CDR3 sequences, 15% to 19% of them present only once. These data belong to a study of response to subunit inactivated influenza vaccine. The study, taken as a whole, reports: Only a handful of new T cells, the authors suggested, are recruited with each seasonal influenza vaccination.

Trimming removed 3 bases from V and 9 bases from J; junction bases left unmatched: 14. Per germline, CDR1 DFQATT and CDR2 SNEGSKA (reference sequence). The CDR3 covers 15 residues. The clonotype comes from a man aged 45-65 years who received an inactivated influenza vaccine. This material consisted of PBMCs from blood, taken 11 to 12 days after vaccination. This sequence joins TRBV20-1 and TRBJ2-5; 9 positions agree with TRBD2. Here the CDR3 reads CSARAGGTHTGSQYF. The CDR3 DNA reads as TGCAGTGCTAGGGCGGGAGGGACGCATACTGGGTCCCAGTACTTC.